The present T cell receptor beta chain was sequenced within a study of beta chain features in type 1 diabetes. Overall study context: The patient and healthy donor groups were comparable for age, gender and cell yields.

As every portion of the isolated RNA was reverse transcribed, the sequencing read expressed TCRB transcripts. Clones were sequenced by immunoSEQ multiplex PCR, and TCRdb holds only the in-frame ones, with some missing. The sample yields over 650,000 clones, over 11% seen once. This CDR3 has 15 residues. Germline V gene lookup returns CDR1 LGHNA and CDR2 YSLEER. The V end was cut by 3 bases, the J end by 7 bases, with 13 bases between. Notes on the study in general: In all four CD4+ subsets, TCRB CDR3 length was significantly, moderately reduced in type 1 diabetes.

Concerning this clone itself: Its target is unknown.

Sequenced sample: naive CD4+ T cells from blood. The chain employs TRBV4-3 and TRBJ1-6, with D possibly being TRBD1 (5 bases). The receptor's source is a man younger than 35 with type 1 diabetes. This chain's CDR3 is CASSQGESYNSPLHF. As DNA, the CDR3 is TGCGCCAGCAGCCAGGGGGAATCGTACAATTCACCCCTCCACTTT.